The next 3 T cell receptor beta chains were all read from a single sample in a study of control samples from healthy donors and cancer patients. Only in-frame clones appear in the TCRdb table, and some are missing; sequencing was by immunoSEQ multiplex PCR. The sample carries tens of thousands of clones, roughly nine tenths recorded once. The sequencing sample was made of blood. The receptors originated from a woman in her 70s in good health.

The V call is TRBV12-3 or TRBV12-4, the J call TRBJ2-2; possibly TRBD2 for D (5 bases). V dropped 8 bases and J dropped 9 bases, with 16 bases sitting between them. This CDR3 comprises 13 residues. The CDR3 sequence: CASQKGGVRELFF. In DNA form, the CDR3 reads TGTGCCAGCCAAAAAGGAGGAGTCCGGGAGCTGTTTTTT.

The V gene is TRBV18, the J gene TRBJ1-6, with D hard to call. V was pared by 3 bases and J by 13 bases, with 16 bases between. There are 14 residues in the CDR3. Germline V gene sequence: CDR1 KGHSH, CDR2 LQKENI. As DNA, the CDR3 is TGTGCCAGCTCACCGGGTGGAGAAGGGAGTCCCCTCCACTTT. Translation: CASSPGGEGSPLHF.

This chain links TRBV7-2 with TRBJ1-6; D unresolved. V gave up 5 bases and J gave up 7 bases, with 12 bases separating them. Germline CDR1 and CDR2: SGHTA and FQGNSA. The CDR3 is made up of 14 amino acids. The CDR3 loop is CASSPLKGNSPLHF. For the CDR3, the DNA is TGTGCCAGCAGCCCCTTGAAAGGGAATTCACCCCTCCACTTT.